Each of the 18 T cell receptor beta chains below was sequenced from the same sample in a study of blood T cell repertoires in COVID-19 (TCRdb year 2020). Libraries came from the immunoSEQ multiplex PCR assay. TCRdb holds this immuneACCESS table with in-frame rearrangements only. Some clones are missing; in checked studies, unresolved V genes explain under half, and the rest has no known cause. This sample gives about 24,000 clones in total; roughly nine tenths of them show up just once. The ten largest account for over 9.5% of the sample. The sample was peripheral blood. All receptors derive from a man between 65 and 80 years old with acute or convalescent COVID-19.

This rearrangement joins TRBV5-1 to TRBJ1-5; D may be TRBD1 (5 bases). Trimming removed 2 bases from V and 7 bases from J, with 16 bases in between. The germline V gene encodes CDR1 SGHRS and CDR2 YFSETQ. The CDR3 spans 15 residues. CDR3 amino acids: CASSLSGGTGQPQHF. The CDR3 nucleotides are TGCGCCAGCAGCTTATCCGGGGGGACGGGACAGCCCCAGCATTTT.

The chain recombines TRBV30 with TRBJ2-2; no clear D. V gave up 2 bases and J gave up 0 bases, with 7 bases separating them. The length of the CDR3 is 14 residues. Germline assignment: CDR1 GTSNPN and CDR2 SVGIG (reference sequence). CDR3 coding DNA: TGTGCCTGGAGTATGTTCTCGAACACCGGGGAGCTGTTTTTT. Translated, it gives CAWSMFSNTGELFF.

The table lists this clone with a few counts. The rearrangement uses TRBV5-1 and TRBJ2-1; 7 positions agree with TRBD2. J was trimmed by 7 bases and V by 3 bases; bases with no gene match: 16. Germline CDR1 and CDR2: SGHRS and YFSETQ. The CDR3 is made up of 17 amino acids. The CDR3 loop is CASSSDREAGSMNEQFF. The CDR3 DNA reads as TGCGCCAGCAGCTCTGACCGGGAAGCGGGAAGTATGAATGAGCAGTTCTTC.

This clone was counted a few times. V usage is TRBV6-5 and J usage is TRBJ1-5; no reliable D call. The CDR3 runs 14 residues. Trimming took off 2 bases at V and 3 bases at J, with 8 bases between the two ends. The germline gives CDR1 MNHEY, CDR2 SVGAGI. CDR3 nucleotide sequence: TGTGCCAGCAGTTACGGGCAGAACAATCAGCCCCAGCATTTT. Protein sequence: CASSYGQNNQPQHF.

This clone was observed a few times. The rearrangement uses TRBV19 and TRBJ2-1; maybe TRBD2 (6 bases). Deletions cut 6 bases from V and 4 bases from J, with 13 bases between. CDR1 is LNHDA and CDR2 is SQIVND in the germline V gene (reference sequence). CDR3 length: 14 amino acids. The CDR3 DNA reads TGTGCCAGTAGCTCGGGCCGGGGGTACAATGAGCAGTTCTTC. Its translation: CASSSGRGYNEQFF.

This clone was counted once. The chain carries TRBV28 and TRBJ2-6; D gene unclear. This CDR3 is 15 amino acids long. Germline V gene sequence: CDR1 MDHEN, CDR2 SYDVKM. The V end lost 5 bases, the J end lost 0 bases, and 8 bases lay between the germline ends. This chain's CDR3 is CASSPTNSGANVLTF. The DNA for the CDR3 is TGTGCCAGCAGTCCCACAAACTCTGGGGCCAACGTCCTGACTTTC. Supplemented by reference TRBV28 and TRBJ2-6, the full variable domain reads DVKVTQSSRYLVKRTGEKVFLECVQDMDHENMFWYRQDPGLGLRLIYFSYDVKMKEKGDIPEGYSVSREKKERFSLILESASTNQTSMYLCASSPTNSGANVLTFGAGSRLTVL.

The chain uses TRBV7-9 and TRBJ2-7; 7 positions match TRBD2. The germline CDR1 and CDR2 sequences are SEHNR and FQNEAQ (reference sequence). V lost 6 bases, J lost 6 bases, and 8 bases stayed unmatched. The CDR3 loop spans 13 amino acids. The CDR3 reads CASRGGSHGEQYF. The CDR3 DNA follows: TGTGCCAGCAGGGGGGGGTCCCACGGCGAGCAGTACTTC.

The chain carries TRBV10-3 and TRBJ2-3, with a tentative D call TRBD2 (6 bases). V lost 5 bases to trimming and J lost 6 bases, with 12 bases between them. This CDR3 is 13 amino acids long. Germline V gene lookup returns CDR1 ENHRY and CDR2 SYGVKD. The CDR3 here is CAISSSERDTQYF. CDR3 nucleotide sequence: TGTGCCATCAGTTCTAGCGAGAGGGATACGCAGTATTTT.

The genes are TRBV6-1 and TRBJ1-2; no clear D gene. Germline CDR1 is MNHNS and CDR2 is SASEGT. This CDR3 is built from 12 residues. The ends were cut back, 2 bases at V and 4 bases at J, with 5 bases in the middle. The CDR3 bases are TGTGCCAGCAGTGAATCCCTCTATGGCTACACCTTC. This codes for CASSESLYGYTF.

The chain links TRBV9 to TRBJ1-1; TRBD1 is a possible D gene (6 bases). This CDR3 comprises 15 residues. Trimming took 0 bases from V and 5 from J, leaving 14 bases between them. CDR1 is SGDLS and CDR2 is YYNGEE in the germline V gene. The CDR3 bases are TGTGCCAGCAGCGTAGTCGGGGGGCGAGGGACTGAAGCTTTCTTT. Amino acids: CASSVVGGRGTEAFF.

The chain employs TRBV24-1 and TRBJ1-2, with 9 positions matching TRBD1. With V trimmed by 3 bases and J by 5 bases, 6 bases remained unmatched. Germline V lookup: CDR1 KGHDR, CDR2 SFDVKD. The CDR3 is 15 amino acids. CDR3 residues: CATSDPTGGGYGYTF. The CDR3 bases are TGTGCCACCAGTGATCCTACAGGGGGCGGGTATGGCTACACCTTC.

The DNA for the CDR3 is TGTGCCAGCAGACCCGGGACTTGGAACACTGAAGCTTTCTTT. Protein product: CASRPGTWNTEAFF. The rearrangement links TRBV6-5 to TRBJ1-1; possible D gene TRBD1, 5 bases. CDR3 length: 14 amino acids. From germline, CDR1 is MNHEY and CDR2 SVGAGI. Trimming left V 6 bases short and J 1 base short, with 12 bases between.

The chain has TRBV19 and TRBJ2-3, with TRBD1 as a possible D gene (5 bases). The germline gives CDR1 LNHDA, CDR2 SQIVND (reference sequence). CDR3 length: 14 residues. Trimming cost V 5 bases and J 2 bases, with 11 bases left between them. The CDR3 is CASSYRQSTDTQYF. The CDR3 DNA is TGTGCCAGTAGTTACCGACAGTCCACAGATACGCAGTATTTT.

The chain has TRBV4-1 and TRBJ2-1; no definite D call. Trimming cost V 0 bases and J 1 base, with 7 bases left between them. From germline, CDR1 is MGHRA and CDR2 YSYEKL. CDR3 length: 15 residues. The CDR3 loop reads CASSQEVASYNEQFF. CDR3 in DNA: TGCGCCAGCAGCCAAGAGGTAGCATCCTACAATGAGCAGTTCTTC.

The chain combines TRBV6-2 or TRBV6-3 with TRBJ1-4; 8 bases agree with TRBD1. The CDR3 totals 15 residues. Trimming took 2 bases from V and 8 from J; bases not matched to a gene: 7. Germline V gene sequence: CDR1 MNHEY, CDR2 SVGEGT. This CDR3 is CASSYRTGSREKLFF. CDR3 DNA sequence: TGTGCCAGCAGTTACCGGACAGGGAGTAGAGAAAAACTGTTTTTT.

The chain is built from TRBV3-1 (or the pseudogene TRBV3-2) and TRBJ2-7; tentatively, D is TRBD2 (5 bases). V was clipped by 5 bases and J by 4 bases, with 9 bases between them. CDR3 length equals 12 residues. Looked up from germline, CDR1 is LGHDT and CDR2 is YNNKEL (reference sequence). In DNA form, the CDR3 reads TGTGCCAGCAGCGAGGAGGCGTACGAGCAGTACTTC. Its translation is CASSEEAYEQYF.

The chain carries TRBV6-2 or TRBV6-3 and TRBJ2-1, with TRBD1 matching 9 bases. The ends lost 5 bases at V and 6 bases at J; junction bases unmatched: 8. Germline CDR1 is MNHEY and CDR2 is SVGEGT. The CDR3 spans 15 residues. The CDR3 protein is CASSPPRTGVNEQFF. In DNA, the CDR3 is TGTGCCAGCAGTCCCCCCCGGACAGGGGTCAATGAGCAGTTCTTC.

The rearrangement links TRBV21-1 to TRBJ2-2; no DNA check was done on the table's D call, TRBD1. TRBV21-1 represents a pseudogene. The CDR3 totals 17 residues. The DNA for the CDR3 is TGTGCCAGCTTCTCCCCGGGACAGTTAACGAACACCGGGGAGCTGTTTTTT. The encoded protein is CASFSPGQLTNTGELFF.